This T cell receptor (beta chain) was sequenced in a study of shared clonotypes between healthy human individuals. Study-wide context: The study enrolled two women and a few men aged 18 to 49. General study points: Among the subsets, naive ones generally showed larger estimated richness than memory ones. Generation probabilities were higher for clonotypes shared across all four sorted-subset donors than for unshared ones.

The protocol was immunoSEQ multiplex PCR, while the TCRdb copy is restricted to in-frame clones and leaves out a portion. Seen here are about 580,000 clones, roughly 98% observed once, and the top ten hold approximately 0.33%. Comment on this clone: The antigen remains unidentified.

Naivety among CD8 cells was defined by CD45RO negativity and positive CCR7 selection, thereby excluding terminally differentiated effector memory CD45RA+ cells. Trimming shortened V by 5 bases and J by 6 bases, and 11 bases separated the two germline ends. The CDR3 totals 12 residues. CDR1 and CDR2 from the germline V gene are SEHNR and FQNEAQ (reference sequence). The gene calls are TRBV7-9 and TRBJ2-7; tentatively, D is TRBD1 (5 bases). Sequencing was carried out using naive CD8+ T cells sorted from blood. The sequence was collected from a man younger than 40 in good health. CDR3 sequence reads: CASSPGSREQYF. The CDR3 region has the DNA TGTGCCAGCAGCCCAGGGTCCCGCGAGCAGTACTTC.